The source of this T cell receptor beta chain is a study of cytomegalovirus exposure and HLA in healthy donors (dated by TCRdb to the late 2010s). At the level of the whole study: An earlier analysis of some 500 of the donors reported more than 250 Gb of sequence data and 117 million unique TCR beta sequences from approximately 180 million T cells. The T cell repertoires of 666 subjects were profiled by immunosequencing and related to cytomegalovirus serostatus. In a later genetic analysis, genome-wide SNP genotypes for about 60% of the 666 donors were used, and that subset was treated as a discovery cohort. In an earlier analysis of 500 to 650 of the donors, high-throughput TCR beta sequencing was used to judge whether each TCR beta V gene segment behaved as functional or pseudogenic. Among the roughly 370 genotyped donors, around 79% belonged to the genetic ancestry cluster associated with self-reported Caucasian donors. To predict cytomegalovirus infection status, the study brought together high-throughput TCR immunosequencing, statistical association of individual TCRs with disease status, and machine learning. The study was designed to test whether signatures of past pathogen exposure could be identified by cataloging public T cell receptors. Approximately 300 gigabases of sequencing data and around 80 million unique TCR sequences made up an early release that covered some 640 HLA-typed donors. On average, approximately 250,000 unique TCR beta nucleotide sequences were sequenced per donor among about 400 genotyped donors of the cohort, with roughly 19% of those sequences being non-productive. Alongside the repertoire data, information on donor age, sex, ethnicity and CMV serostatus was compiled. To study patterns of TCR occurrence, a later analysis re-analyzed previously published TCR beta repertoires from several hundred donors and added high-resolution HLA genotyping. The number of donors typed differed by locus, with about 620-630 for A, B, C, DRB1 and DQB1, over 500 for DQA1, 600 to 610 for DPA1, and roughly 450 for DPB1. All discovery cohort repertoires had been generated using a single sequencing platform. Because of strong linkage in the cohort, roughly five DR-DQ haplotypes were treated as single units for association and clustering. The later analysis used no new phenotypic data to find candidate immune exposures, relying instead on TCR beta sequences and their occurrence across donors. Class I and class II HLA loci were covered by the typing at four-digit resolution. In addition to the first cohort of 500 to 850 subjects, a separate validation cohort of some 120 different subjects was used. Beyond this particular receptor, the publication reports: A later analysis found that HLA-associated TCR beta chains were more clonally expanded and had lower generation probabilities than equally common non-associated chains. The classifier was reported to diagnose cytomegalovirus status with high specificity and sensitivity in both the original cohort and the validation cohort. A later analysis found that most CMV-associated TCR beta chains appeared HLA-restricted, with HLA associations seemingly driven largely by CMV exposure. Because HLA typing was unavailable for some donors at each locus, only the typed subset was used in association tests. A later analysis found that TCR association rates varied across HLA loci, with DRB1 alleles showing the most associated TCRs and HLA-C alleles the fewest. A group of highly shared sequence variants was considered likely to be a technical artifact of the sequencing pipeline. Linkage disequilibrium might explain the correlated functional status among segregating V segments, but an unknown experimental factor could not be excluded. Three of the identified cytomegalovirus-associated TCR beta chains were confirmed in vitro to be specific for cytomegalovirus antigens. Broadly in line with IMGT annotations, most TCR beta V segments showed up in productive rearrangements about 87% or about 30% of the time in an earlier analysis of a few hundred of the donors. Most TCR sequences were seen in very few donors, while some public TCRs were found in many individuals. For the cohort, immune exposure information was limited to CMV serostatus. Some IMGT-functional V segments, including TRBV6-2 and TRBV6-3, could not be told apart with the 87-base-pair reads, so those segments were excluded. In a later genetic analysis, fewer N-insertions in productive TCRs were reported among donors in an Asian-associated ancestry cluster than the roughly 640-donor mean. An association between a missense DCLRE1C variant and V-gene and J-gene trimming of TCR beta chains was found in a later genetic analysis and replicated in an independent cohort. It was suggested by the authors that the approach could potentially be generalized to other disease states and immunological phenotypes. Presence/absence analyses assumed roughly uniform sequencing depth across donors, an assumption that may not hold. A later analysis associated 15,000 to 20,000 TCR beta sequences with specific HLA alleles at a false discovery rate of 0.05. When HLA alleles, especially DR and DQ, strongly co-occurred, TCR associations were difficult to assign to individual alleles. In a later analysis, several top co-occurrence clusters were reported to appear linked to parvovirus B19, influenza, CMV and Epstein-Barr virus. This cohort had only TCR beta chains sequenced, and the lack of alpha or paired-chain data limited which features could be detected. The study listed over 150 TCR beta chains as associated with cytomegalovirus. A further reported finding was that TCR beta sequences accurately predicted the HLA-A and HLA-B alleles for most subjects in the first cohort. Seventeen rarely observed V segments, including chromosome 9 orphons, were excluded from the earlier analysis of just under 600 of the donors because counts were too low.

The CDR3 starts with the cysteine, ends with the phenylalanine, and has 12 residues. Of the read, only the CDR3 DNA is kept; its 36 bases are in frame from base 1. The V end loses 5 bases and the J end loses 5 bases, and a stretch of 8 bases separates them. CDR1 and CDR2 (SNHLY, FYNNEI) derive from the germline V gene. Receptors were amplified or captured by the immunoSEQ multiplex PCR assay. For the multiplex PCR, a mixture combining 60 forward primers for TCR Vbeta segments and 13 reverse primers for TCR Jbeta segments was used. The CDR3 region of rearranged TCR beta genes was amplified from genomic DNA with a multiplex PCR assay. Amplified TCR beta libraries were sequenced as 87-base-pair reads on the Illumina HiSeq System. The authors' pipeline ran thus. Across the roughly 670 repertoires, a later analysis counted some 80 million unique TCR beta chains, 8.5 million to 12 million of which were shared by at least two donors. To remove PCR and sequencing errors, raw reads were error-corrected and collapsed into unique sequences using a nearest-neighbor algorithm that merged closely related sequences. V, D and J gene segments were assigned by aligning CDR3 sequences to IMGT reference sequences. For a sequence to be retained, at least a six-nucleotide match to both a V gene segment and a J gene segment was required. Rearrangements were called productive when the CDR3 lacked stop codons and stayed in frame with V and J; all others were non-productive. Following IMGT convention, CDR3 was defined as the stretch from the second conserved V-encoded cysteine up to the conserved J-encoded phenylalanine. Sequences without an unambiguous match to a single V gene segment were excluded from the earlier analysis of 450 to 750 of the donors. An earlier analysis of several hundred of the donors classified V segments as functional when productive rearrangements were above 56.7% and as segregating when the standard deviation between donors was above 5%. A statistical classification framework was developed to diagnose cytomegalovirus status using the catalog of TCR beta chain sequences. A later analysis assigned V and J genes by comparing TCR nucleotide sequences with IMGT/GENE-DB human TR gene sequences. Using the TCRdist pipeline, a later analysis assigned CDR3 sequences along with most-parsimonious VDJ recombination scenarios. In a later analysis, each TCR beta chain was defined by its CDR3 amino acid sequence together with its V-gene family, and reads lacking a unique V-gene family were excluded. To address suspected cross-contamination and a sequencing artifact, a later analysis removed around 590 highly shared, low-generation-probability nucleotide sequences. For each public chain, a later analysis derived a clonal expansion index from normalized ranks of inferred template counts within each repertoire. In a later analysis, generation probabilities were computed with a VDJ recombination model fitted to out-of-frame rearrangements, and the resulting probabilities were checked against IGoR. In a later analysis, TCR-TCR, TCR-HLA and TCR-CMV co-occurrence was scored with hypergeometric tests, and a repertoire-size bias correction was applied to TCR pairs. To estimate false discovery rates, a later analysis permuted the HLA or CMV assignments 20 times. A later analysis grouped co-occurring TCRs with DBSCAN, adding TCRdist sequence similarity when clustering within HLA-allele-positive subsets. Repertoires with fewer than 30,000 or more than 120,000 public chains were left out of co-occurrence clustering, as were several repertoires with anomalous nucleotide sharing. The source is immuneACCESS, and TCRdb retained only in-frame sequences with V and J called. Part of the clones is not carried over; for the studies checked, unresolved V genes explain less than half of this, and the remainder is unexplained. Clonal size and the V and J genes are those of that table, whereas D and trimming came from the DNA. The sample profile shows roughly 190,000 clones; 65% to 85% of them were found once. The ten largest clones take up less than 4.5% of the sample.

Note on this clone: What this receptor recognizes is not known. No clone much larger than this one lies a single base away; base qualities are absent.

The cohort comprised more than 550 healthy bone marrow donors. Cohort members were all nominally healthy when sampled, although unrecorded immune exposures were likely present. The donor tested CMV seronegative and was one of the 352 seronegative cohort members. A peripheral blood sample was provided by each donor, and peripheral blood mononuclear cells were used for TCR beta sequencing. The Qiagen DNeasy Blood Extraction Kit was used to extract genomic DNA from the blood cell samples. Material for sequencing was PBMCs. The source is a man aged 50-59 years in good health and CMV-seronegative. In this chain, TRBV2 is recombined with TRBJ2-3, and the D gene may be TRBD1, 6 bases matching. This receptor carries the CDR3 CASSLQGDTQYF. In nucleotides, the sequence is TGTGCCAGCAGTTTACAGGGAGATACGCAGTATTTT.